This is a list of T cell receptor beta chains from one sample in a study of T cells in Graves' hyperthyroidism and ophthalmopathy. TCRdb re-called the multiplex PCR reads with MiXCR, one entry per CDR3 protein. This sample yields around 600,000 distinct CDR3 sequences, of which approximately 14% are seen a single time; 6.5% to 9% belongs to the top ten. Sequenced: blood. The receptors come from a woman aged 18-29 years with Graves' ophthalmopathy. Each CDR3 is given with its conserved first and last residue. D genes are given only for firm matches. Size is stated for part of the rows, as once, few or many counts, or as a class when the clone is expanded.

TRBJ2-1 15 NA many TRBV7-9 CASSLLRMEHNEQFF TGTGCCAGCAGCTTGTTGAGAATGGAACACAATGAGCAGTTCTTC
TRBJ1-1 16 TRBD1 many TRBV3-1 CASSQDSGQGNTEAFF TGTGCCAGCAGCCAAGACTCGGGACAGGGGAACACTGAAGCTTTCTTT
TRBJ2-7 15 NA many TRBV18 CASSPGMEGTYEQYF TGTGCCAGCTCACCAGGTATGGAAGGGACCTACGAGCAGTACTTC
TRBJ1-1 18 TRBD1 NA TRBV20-1 CSARTETGVRTRGTKALF TGCAGTGCTAGAACCGAGACAGGGGTTAGGACGCGAGGTACTAAAGCTCTCTTT
TRBJ1-6 16 NA NA TRBV18 CASSLDISSYNSPLHF TGTGCCAGCTCATTGGACATCAGCTCCTATAATTCACCCCTCCACTTT
TRBJ1-4 15 NA NA TRBV6-5 CASSYSAGQGEKLFF TGTGCCAGCAGTTACTCGGCAGGTCAAGGGGAAAAACTGTTTTTT
TRBJ1-6 15 NA many TRBV11-2 CASSLDPGANSPLHF TGTGCCAGCAGCTTAGATCCGGGGGCGAATTCACCCCTCCACTTT
TRBJ2-3 19 TRBD2 many TRBV11-2 CASSSGLAGPSFRTDTQYF TGTGCCAGCAGCTCAGGACTAGCGGGCCCCTCATTTCGCACAGATACGCAGTATTTT
TRBJ2-1 15 NA NA TRBV4-2 CASSEGLVSYNEQFF TGTGCCAGCAGCGAAGGACTCGTCTCCTACAATGAGCAGTTCTTC
TRBJ2-5 11 NA few TRBV19 CASSNLATQYF TGTGCCAGTAGTAACCTAGCGACCCAGTACTTC
TRBJ2-1 15 TRBD2 few TRBV9 CASSPGTPQAGGQFF TGTGCCAGCAGCCCAGGGACACCACAAGCGGGAGGTCAGTTCTTC
TRBJ1-3 15 NA few TRBV18 CASSPRQGSGNTIYF TGTGCCAGCTCACCACGGCAGGGCTCTGGAAACACCATATATTTT
TRBJ1-2 13 TRBD1 NA TRBV29-1 CSAGQGIGYGYTF TGCAGCGCCGGACAGGGAATCGGCTATGGCTACACCTTC
TRBJ1-1 14 NA many TRBV29-1 CSVLQQGGGTEAFF TGCAGCGTTTTACAACAGGGAGGGGGCACTGAAGCTTTCTTT
TRBJ2-2 18 NA many TRBV28 CASSFSLGTGVGTGELFF TGTGCCAGCAGTTTTTCTCTTGGAACGGGAGTCGGCACCGGGGAGCTGTTTTTT
TRBJ1-2 13 TRBD1 many TRBV2 CASSDSDRGGYTF TGTGCCAGCAGTGATTCGGACAGGGGTGGCTACACCTTC
TRBJ2-7 17 TRBD2 few TRBV20-1 CSASGLAGGGFSYEQYF TGCAGTGCTAGCGGACTAGCGGGAGGGGGGTTCTCCTACGAGCAGTACTTC
TRBJ2-6 15 NA NA TRBV6-1 CASSKDPTGANVLTF TGTGCCAGCAGTAAAGACCCGACTGGGGCCAACGTCCTGACTTTC
TRBJ2-1 13 NA few TRBV24-1 CATSDPSEGEQFF TGTGCCACCAGTGATCCTTCTGAGGGAGAGCAGTTCTTC
TRBJ1-6 14 NA NA TRBV15 CATSKGTYNSPLHF TGTGCCACCAGCAAGGGCACCTATAATTCACCCCTCCACTTT
TRBJ2-7 14 TRBD2 many TRBV5-8 CASSFSGSRYEQYF TGTGCCAGCAGCTTCAGCGGGAGTCGATACGAGCAGTACTTC
TRBJ1-2 15 NA many TRBV28 CASSARTVGHHGYTF TGTGCCAGCAGTGCCCGGACAGTGGGACACCATGGCTACACCTTC
TRBJ1-2 15 NA few TRBV14 CASSPSAQTNYGYTF TGTGCCAGCAGCCCAAGCGCGCAAACTAACTATGGCTACACCTTC
TRBJ1-2 13 NA few TRBV6-1 CATKRSPNYGYTF TGTGCCACAAAGAGAAGTCCTAACTATGGCTACACCTTC
TRBJ2-1 15 NA many TRBV3-1 CASSQDLGPNNEQFF TGTGCCAGCAGTCAAGATTTGGGTCCGAACAATGAGCAGTTCTTC
TRBJ2-7 15 TRBD2 NA TRBV2 CASSEEGLAGSEQYF TGTGCCAGCAGTGAGGAAGGACTAGCGGGATCCGAGCAGTACTTC
TRBJ2-7 14 TRBD1 NA TRBV19 CASSETGGGHEQYF TGTGCCAGTAGCGAGACAGGGGGCGGGCACGAGCAGTACTTC
TRBJ2-7 12 NA few TRBV29-1 CSVYRASYEQYF TGCAGCGTTTATAGAGCCTCCTACGAGCAGTACTTC
TRBJ2-5 16 TRBD2 many TRBV6-5 CASSYSMASGSETQYF TGTGCCAGCAGTTACTCGATGGCTAGCGGGAGCGAGACCCAGTACTTC
TRBJ2-7 13 TRBD1 many TRBV19 CASSMDRSDEQYF TGTGCCAGTAGTATGGACAGGTCAGACGAGCAGTACTTC
TRBJ2-1 15 TRBD2 NA TRBV29-1 CSDARRGRAGVEQFF TGCAGCGATGCCCGGCGCGGGAGGGCCGGGGTGGAGCAGTTCTTC
TRBJ2-7 12 NA many TRBV7-2 CASSTSSYEQYF TGTGCCAGCAGCACGAGCTCCTACGAGCAGTACTTC
TRBJ1-2 16 NA NA TRBV27 CASSLSVNARGYGYTF TGTGCCAGCAGTTTATCGGTGAACGCCAGGGGCTATGGCTACACCTTC
TRBJ2-7 15 NA few TRBV19 CASSRRQDGSYEQYF TGTGCCAGTAGTAGAAGACAGGACGGCTCCTACGAGCAGTACTTC
TRBJ2-6 16 TRBD1 NA TRBV20-1 CSASRGQGDGANALTF TGCAGTGCTAGCCGGGGACAGGGGGATGGGGCCAACGCCCTGACTTTC
TRBJ2-1 11 NA few TRBV6-1 CASRSTAEQFF TGTGCCAGCAGATCGACAGCGGAGCAGTTCTTC
TRBJ2-7 14 NA many TRBV20-1 CSARDPARTYEQYF TGCAGTGCTAGAGATCCTGCCAGAACCTACGAGCAGTACTTC
TRBJ2-1 15 NA NA TRBV3-1 CASSTRTRNRREQFF TGTGCCAGCAGTACTCGGACGAGAAACAGGCGCGAGCAGTTCTTC
TRBJ2-1 15 TRBD2 many TRBV12-3/TRBV12-4 CASSPLAASYNEQFF TGTGCCAGCAGCCCTCTAGCGGCCTCCTACAATGAGCAGTTCTTC
TRBJ2-1 11 NA NA TRBV12-3/TRBV12-4 CASSQIGEQFF TGTGCCAGCAGTCAGATTGGTGAGCAGTTCTTC
TRBJ1-1 17 NA many TRBV6-2/TRBV6-3 CASSPPSGTWGNTEAFF TGTGCCAGCAGTCCCCCCTCCGGGACATGGGGGAACACTGAAGCTTTCTTT
TRBJ2-2 15 NA many TRBV6-1 CASSDSSDLTGELFF TGTGCCAGCAGTGATTCGTCGGACCTCACCGGGGAGCTGTTTTTT
TRBJ1-2 16 NA few TRBV4-1 CASSPPWAHRGDGYTF TGCGCCAGCAGCCCCCCCTGGGCTCATCGAGGGGATGGCTACACCTTC
TRBJ1-5 14 NA many TRBV12-3/TRBV12-4 CASSSTGGTQPQHF TGTGCCAGCAGTTCAACGGGGGGTACTCAGCCCCAGCATTTT
TRBJ2-1 14 NA many TRBV6-1 CASKADHQYNEQFF TGTGCCAGCAAGGCGGATCACCAATACAATGAGCAGTTCTTC
TRBJ1-6 16 NA few TRBV4-2 CASSQGFQGSNSPLHF TGTGCCAGCAGCCAAGGATTCCAGGGTTCTAATTCACCCCTCCACTTT